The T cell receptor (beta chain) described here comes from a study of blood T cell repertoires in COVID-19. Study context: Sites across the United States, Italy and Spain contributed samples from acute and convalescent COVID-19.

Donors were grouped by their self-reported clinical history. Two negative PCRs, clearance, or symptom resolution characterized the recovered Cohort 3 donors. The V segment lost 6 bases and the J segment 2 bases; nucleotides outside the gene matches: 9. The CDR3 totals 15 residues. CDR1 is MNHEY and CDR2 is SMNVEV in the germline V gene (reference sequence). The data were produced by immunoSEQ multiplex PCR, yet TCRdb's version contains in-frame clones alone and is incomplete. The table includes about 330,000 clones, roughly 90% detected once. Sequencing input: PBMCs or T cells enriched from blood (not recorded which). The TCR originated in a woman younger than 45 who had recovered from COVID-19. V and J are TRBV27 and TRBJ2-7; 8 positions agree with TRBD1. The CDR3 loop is CASSQTQGVPYEQYF. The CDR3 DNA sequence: TGTGCCAGCAGCCAGACACAGGGGGTGCCCTACGAGCAGTACTTC.